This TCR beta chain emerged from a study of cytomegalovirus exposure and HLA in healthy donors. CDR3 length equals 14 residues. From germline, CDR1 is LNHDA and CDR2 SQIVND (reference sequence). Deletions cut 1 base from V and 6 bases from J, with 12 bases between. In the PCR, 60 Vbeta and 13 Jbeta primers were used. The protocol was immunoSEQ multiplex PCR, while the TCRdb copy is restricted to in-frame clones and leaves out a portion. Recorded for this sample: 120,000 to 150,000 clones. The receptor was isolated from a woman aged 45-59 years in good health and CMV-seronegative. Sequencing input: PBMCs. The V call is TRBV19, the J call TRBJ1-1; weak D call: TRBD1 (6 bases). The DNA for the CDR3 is TGTGCCAGTAGTATAGGTCCAGGGGAAGCTGAAGCTTTCTTT. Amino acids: CASSIGPGEAEAFF.